This entry describes one T cell receptor (beta chain). Its cognate antigen is unknown. The sample comes from a study of OX40 agonist ivuxolimab in advanced cancers. The method was immunoSEQ multiplex PCR; TCRdb's version includes in-frame clones alone and lacks a portion of them. The table has some 75,000 clones, roughly 84% seen once. Germline CDR1 SGHRS, CDR2 YFSETQ. The CDR3 length is 15 residues. V was cut by 4 bases and J by 7 bases, with 18 bases left in between. General study findings and limits: No antigen was identified for the clonally expanded peripheral T cells. Nonresponders, in some cases, also had low normalized T-cell clonal expansion.

This material consisted of CD4+ or CD8+ T cells sorted from blood, taken in a trial of the OX40 agonist ivuxolimab. The rearrangement uses TRBV5-1 and TRBJ1-5; TRBD1 might be the D (5 bases). The sequence was obtained from an adult with an advanced solid tumor such as melanoma, head and neck, liver or kidney cancer. CDR3 coding DNA: TGCGCCAGCAGCCCAGGGACCCTCAAGGGGCAGCCCCAGCATTTT. The encoded protein is CASSPGTLKGQPQHF. The full variable domain, its missing parts supplied by reference TRBV5-1 and TRBJ1-5, is KAGVTQTPRYLIKTRGQQVTLSCSPISGHRSVSWYQQTPGQGLQFLFEYFSETQRNKGNFPGRFSGRQFSNSRSEMNVSTLELGDSALYLCASSPGTLKGQPQHFGDGTRLSIL.